The TCR beta chain under discussion was sequenced for a study of blood T cell repertoires in COVID-19. Study-wide context: Donors in the United States, Italy and Spain gave samples during acute or convalescent COVID-19.

Germline trimming cut 0 bases from V and 2 bases from J; bases unmatched to any gene: 5. This CDR3 has 17 amino acids. Germline CDR1 is SGDLS and CDR2 is YYNGEE. As handled by the study authors: Estimates of nucleated cell counts were drawn from the amplification of reference gene primers. Profiled with immunoSEQ multiplex PCR; TCRdb holds only in-frame clones, not every one. D and trimming were read from the DNA, whereas the V and J calls and clone size are those reported in that table. Seen here are tens of thousands of clones, more than 65% observed once, and the top ten hold roughly 9.8%. The sample comprised peripheral blood. The rearrangement uses TRBV9 and TRBJ2-3; TRBD2 matches 11 bases. The sequence was obtained from a woman aged 50 to 60 with acute or convalescent COVID-19. This CDR3 reads CASSVGPSGGTTDTQYF. CDR3 nucleotides: TGTGCCAGCAGCGTAGGTCCTAGCGGGGGGACCACAGATACGCAGTATTTT.